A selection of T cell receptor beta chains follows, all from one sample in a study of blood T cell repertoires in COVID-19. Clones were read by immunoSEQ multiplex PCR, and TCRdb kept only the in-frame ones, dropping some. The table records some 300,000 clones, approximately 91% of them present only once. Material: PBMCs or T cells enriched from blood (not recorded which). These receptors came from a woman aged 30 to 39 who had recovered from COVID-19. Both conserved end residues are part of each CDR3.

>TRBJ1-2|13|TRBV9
CASSVNTNYGYTF
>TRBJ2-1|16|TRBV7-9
CASSLLRDRRTNEQFF
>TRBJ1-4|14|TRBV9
CASSPGQNNEKLFF
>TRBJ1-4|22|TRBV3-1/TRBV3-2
CASSPKGCGPGQGSFGKEKLFF
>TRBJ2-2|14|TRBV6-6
CAITGFPNTGELFF
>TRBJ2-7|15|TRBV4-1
CASSQLAGGAYEQYF
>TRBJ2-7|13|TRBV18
CASSPAQGYEQYF
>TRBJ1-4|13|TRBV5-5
CASSSTSDEKLFF
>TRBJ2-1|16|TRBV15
CATSRDQAGPYNEQFF
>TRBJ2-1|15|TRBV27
CASSPGTSGFNEQFF
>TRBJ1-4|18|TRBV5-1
CASSRKTGTPFTTEKLFF
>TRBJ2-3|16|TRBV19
CASSGGTGGLLDTQYF
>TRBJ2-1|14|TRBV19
CASKGADSYNEQFF
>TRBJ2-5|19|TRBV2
CASSPNILAGGPGRETQYF
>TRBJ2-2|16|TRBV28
CASSLGEPTGLRELFF
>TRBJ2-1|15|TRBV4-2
CASSQDFRGYNEQFF
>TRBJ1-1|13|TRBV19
CASKDRGNTEAFF
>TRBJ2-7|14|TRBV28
CASDPGTGEDEQYF
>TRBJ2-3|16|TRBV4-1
CASSQFRGRATDTQYF
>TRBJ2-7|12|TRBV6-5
CASTQGTYEQYF
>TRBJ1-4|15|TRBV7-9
CASSLVTGAPEKLFF
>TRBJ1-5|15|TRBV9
CASSPRDSGNQPQHF
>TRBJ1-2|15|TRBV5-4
CASSPLSEGNYGYTF
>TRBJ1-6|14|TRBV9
CASSPGQYNSPLHF
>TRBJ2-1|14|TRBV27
CASSFQGVYNEQFF
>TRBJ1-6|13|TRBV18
CASSPMRDSPLHF
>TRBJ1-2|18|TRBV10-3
CATPRGGQQEGANYGYTF
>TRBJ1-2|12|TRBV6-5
CASSNLGAGYTF
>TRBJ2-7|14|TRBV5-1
CASSVASRTYEQYF
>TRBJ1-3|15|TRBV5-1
CASSPRQGQGNTIYF
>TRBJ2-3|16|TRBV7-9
CASSSGPGVGTDTQYF
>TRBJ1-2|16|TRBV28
CASSSSFFRGKYGYTF
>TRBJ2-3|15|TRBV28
CASSSAGEGTDTQYF
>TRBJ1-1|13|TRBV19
CASSILTGVEAFF
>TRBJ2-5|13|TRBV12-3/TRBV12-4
CASSFGQRKTQYF
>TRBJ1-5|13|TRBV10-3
CAISESDRGPQHF
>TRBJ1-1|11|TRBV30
CACSAWGEAFF
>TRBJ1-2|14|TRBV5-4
CASSQGDSYYGYTF
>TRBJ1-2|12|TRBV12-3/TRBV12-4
CASSSLSGGYTF
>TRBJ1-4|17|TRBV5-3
CARSSGQSEGVNEKLFF
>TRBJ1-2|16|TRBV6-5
CASSSQSRDRNYGYTF
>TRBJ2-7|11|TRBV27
CASLGGTEQYF
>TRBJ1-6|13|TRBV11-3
CASSLAGDSPLHF
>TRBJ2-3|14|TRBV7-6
CASSLLRSTDTQYF
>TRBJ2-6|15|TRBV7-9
CASSLRGSGANVLTF
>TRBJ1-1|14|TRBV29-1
CSVSPNRGLTEAFF
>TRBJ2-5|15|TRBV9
CASSVEGGAQETQYF
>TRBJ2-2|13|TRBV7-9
CASSQTFSGELFF
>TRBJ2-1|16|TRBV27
CASSAPDRGWNNEQFF
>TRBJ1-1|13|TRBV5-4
CASSPQGGLGAFF
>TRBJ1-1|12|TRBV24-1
CAPGQVRPEAFF
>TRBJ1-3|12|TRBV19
CASRRRGNTIYF
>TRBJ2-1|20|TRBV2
CASSFRGPEVRFGLNNEQFF
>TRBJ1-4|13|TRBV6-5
CASRKTFNEKLFF